The 18 T cell receptor beta chains given below trace back to one sample, sequenced in a study of post-analysis software for immune sequencing data. Study-wide results and caveats: Comparison of patients with controls showed five TRBV segments more frequent in patients, TRBV5-6, TRBV5-1 and TRBV20-1 among them.

Each TCR beta cDNA library carried unique molecular identifiers. A single record per CDR3 protein comes from TCRdb applying MiXCR to the PCR reads. This sample has roughly 540,000 distinct CDR3 sequences; around 34% occur once, and the top ten carry 5% to 6%. The antigens of these receptors remain unknown. What was sequenced was blood. All receptors come from a girl aged 2-17 years with multiple sclerosis.

This clonotype was observed a few times. This chain connects TRBV9 to TRBJ2-1; a possible D gene is TRBD2 (6 bases). Germline CDR1 and CDR2: SGDLS and YYNGEE. There are 14 residues in the CDR3. V was trimmed by 0 bases and J by 7 bases, leaving 11 bases between them. The CDR3 DNA is TGTGCCAGCAGCGTAGTGCCTAGCGTGAATGAGCAGTTCTTC. Encoded protein: CASSVVPSVNEQFF.

This clonotype was recorded a few times. This may be a read error: a much more frequent sequence differs by one nucleotide. The chain has TRBV20-1 and TRBJ2-1; no reliable D call. V lost 2 bases and J lost 6, with 5 bases in between. Germline CDR1 reads DFQATT; CDR2 reads SNEGSKA (reference sequence). The CDR3 totals 11 residues. The CDR3 region is CSARPRNEQFF. CDR3 DNA: TGCAGTGCTAGACCTCGCAATGAGCAGTTCTTC.

V gene TRBV6-7 combines with J gene TRBJ2-1; maybe TRBD1 (6 bases). TRBV6-7 belongs to the ORF category, with a function that is uncertain. This CDR3 contains 15 residues. V lost 2 bases and J 5 bases, leaving 13 bases between the germline ends. For the CDR3, the DNA is TGTGCCAGCAGTTACGAAGAACAGGGACACAATGAGCAGTTCTTC. The encoded protein is CASSYEEQGHNEQFF.

This chain joins TRBV20-1 and TRBJ1-2, with D possibly matching TRBD1 (6 bases). Per the germline V gene, CDR1 is DFQATT and CDR2 is SNEGSKA (reference sequence). Trimming pared 3 bases from V and 8 bases from J, leaving 10 bases between. The CDR3 consists of 11 residues. CDR3 in amino acids: CSASTGQGYTF. The CDR3 bases are TGCAGTGCTAGCACAGGGCAGGGCTACACCTTC.

The chain joins TRBV5-1 to TRBJ1-2, with unresolved D. CDR3 length: 15 amino acids. Trimming left V 0 bases short and J 5 bases short, with 14 bases between. Germline V gene lookup returns CDR1 SGHRS and CDR2 YFSETQ. Here the CDR3 reads CASSLAPSTSYGYTF. CDR3 sequence (DNA): TGCGCCAGCAGCTTGGCCCCGTCTACGAGTTATGGCTACACCTTC.

As to this clonotype: Mismatch with germline at one junction end may stem from a read error. The chain links TRBV29-1 to TRBJ2-3; D may be TRBD2 (6 bases). The CDR3 has 14 residues. Germline CDR1 reads SQVTM; CDR2 reads ANQGSEA. The CDR3 coding sequence is TGCAGCGTTGAAGGACCGGGGGTAACAGATGCGCAGTATTTT. Its translation is CSVEGPGVTDAQYF.

The chain couples TRBV12-3 or TRBV12-4 to TRBJ1-2; weak D call: TRBD1 (5 bases). Deletions cut 1 base from V and 5 bases from J, with 8 bases between. This CDR3 has 13 amino acids. CDR3 bases: TGTGCCAGCAGTTTAGAGAGACAGTATGGCTACACCTTC. Its protein is CASSLERQYGYTF.

This clonotype was seen repeatedly, ten times or more. This chain connects TRBV29-1 to TRBJ1-2, with no clear D. Deletions cut 5 bases from V and 3 bases from J, with 10 bases between. The V gene's germline CDR1 is SQVTM and CDR2 ANQGSEA. This CDR3 spans 12 amino acids. CDR3 sequence reads: CSVSGSYYGYTF. In nucleotides, the CDR3 is TGCAGCGTTTCGGGCAGCTACTATGGCTACACCTTC.

The table lists this clonotype with a few counts. V usage is TRBV7-9 and J usage is TRBJ1-2; TRBD1 matches 8 bases. Trimming at V came to 5 bases and at J to 6 bases, leaving 8 bases not matched to a gene. CDR3 length: 14 residues. In germline, CDR1 is SEHNR, CDR2 FQNEAQ (reference sequence). The CDR3 reads CASSIRTGWDGYTF. The CDR3 region has the DNA TGTGCCAGCAGCATCCGGACAGGGTGGGATGGCTACACCTTC.

This chain joins TRBV11-2 and TRBJ2-2; 9 bases align to TRBD1. Trimming at V came to 5 bases and at J to 7 bases, leaving 11 bases not matched to a gene. The germline V gene has CDR1 SGHAT and CDR2 FQNNGV. The CDR3 loop spans 16 amino acids. CDR3 sequence: CASSRTGTGFNGELFF. As DNA, the CDR3 is TGTGCCAGCAGCCGTACGGGGACAGGGTTTAACGGGGAGCTGTTTTTT.

This clonotype showed up just a few times. The genes are TRBV24-1 and TRBJ2-5; a possible D gene is TRBD1 (5 bases). V dropped 6 bases and J dropped 5 bases, with 12 bases sitting between them. Germline CDR1 reads KGHDR; CDR2 reads SFDVKD. The CDR3 length is 13 residues. The DNA for the CDR3 is TGTGCCACCAGTCGACCAGCAGGGGAGACCCAGTACTTC. This sequence encodes CATSRPAGETQYF.

The rearrangement links TRBV7-6 to TRBJ2-1; D not certain. The CDR3 spans 13 residues. Per the germline V gene, CDR1 is SGHVS and CDR2 is FNYEAQ. V was shortened by 5 bases and J by 4 bases, with 9 bases between the two germline ends. For the CDR3, the DNA is TGTGCCAGCAGCCCCCTTTTGTACAATGAGCAGTTCTTC. Translating it yields CASSPLLYNEQFF.

This chain joins TRBV6-6 and TRBJ1-4; D is ambiguous. CDR1 MNHNY and CDR2 SVGAGI come from the germline V gene (reference sequence). The CDR3 contains 14 residues. Between the trimmed V and J ends, which lost 6 bases and 0 bases, there was a span of 8 bases. The CDR3 nucleotides read TGTGCCAGCAGATCACCAGCAACTAATGAAAAACTGTTTTTT. Its translation: CASRSPATNEKLFF.

This chain connects TRBV6-5 to TRBJ1-2, with unresolved D. Trimming took off 0 bases at V and 8 bases at J, with 16 bases between the two ends. Looked up from germline, CDR1 is MNHEY and CDR2 is SVGAGI. The CDR3 contains 15 residues. The CDR3, as DNA: TGTGCCAGCAGTTACTCGAAGGTGCGGCAAAAGGGCTACACCTTC. Its protein product is CASSYSKVRQKGYTF.

The chain carries TRBV20-1 and TRBJ2-3; a weak D match, TRBD1 (6 bases). Germline V gene sequence: CDR1 DFQATT, CDR2 SNEGSKA (reference sequence). Trimming removed 5 bases at V and 4 bases at J, with 13 bases between. CDR3 size: 13 residues. The CDR3: CSAQTGRADTQYF. CDR3 nucleotide sequence: TGCAGTGCTCAAACAGGGCGCGCAGATACGCAGTATTTT.

The chain links TRBV9 to TRBJ1-3; TRBD1 is a possible D gene (6 bases). Germline values: CDR1 SGDLS, CDR2 YYNGEE. The CDR3 is made up of 16 amino acids. The V end lost 3 bases, the J end lost 0 bases, and 13 bases lay between the germline ends. The CDR3 is CASSATGHSSGNTIYF. For the CDR3, the DNA is TGTGCCAGCAGCGCGACGGGACATTCCTCTGGAAACACCATATATTTT. The entire variable domain, with the rest obtained from reference TRBV9 and TRBJ1-3, is as follows: DSGVTQTPKHLITATGQRVTLRCSPRSGDLSVYWYQQSLDQGLQFLIQYYNGEERAKGNILERFSAQQFPDLHSELNLSSLELGDSALYFCASSATGHSSGNTIYFGEGSWLTVV.

The chain employs TRBV6-5 and TRBJ1-2, with 7 bases fitting TRBD1. After removal of 6 bases from V and 1 base from J, the junction contained 8 bases not matched to a gene. Germline V lookup: CDR1 MNHEY, CDR2 SVGAGI. The CDR3 totals 15 residues. The CDR3 sequence is CASRTGRGLNYGYTF. In DNA form, the CDR3 reads TGTGCCAGCAGAACAGGGAGGGGGCTTAACTATGGCTACACCTTC.

The chain carries TRBV20-1 and TRBJ1-2; possibly TRBD1 for D (6 bases). This CDR3 region has 13 residues. From germline, CDR1 is DFQATT and CDR2 SNEGSKA (reference sequence). Trimming took 6 bases from V and 2 from J, leaving 13 bases between them. The CDR3 DNA sequence: TGCAGTGCCCGCGGGGGCGGGAACTATGGCTACACCTTC. Amino acids: CSARGGGNYGYTF.